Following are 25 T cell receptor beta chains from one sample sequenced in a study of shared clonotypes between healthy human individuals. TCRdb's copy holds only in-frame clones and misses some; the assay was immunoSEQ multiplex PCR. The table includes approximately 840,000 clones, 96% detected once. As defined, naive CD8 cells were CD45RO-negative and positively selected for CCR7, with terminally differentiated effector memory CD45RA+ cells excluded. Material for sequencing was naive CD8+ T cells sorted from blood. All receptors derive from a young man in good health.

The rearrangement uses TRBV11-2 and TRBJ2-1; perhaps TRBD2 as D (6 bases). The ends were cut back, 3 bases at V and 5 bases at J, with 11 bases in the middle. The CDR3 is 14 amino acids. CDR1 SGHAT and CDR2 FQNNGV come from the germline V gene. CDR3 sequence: CASSFTGTHNEQFF. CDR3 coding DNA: TGTGCCAGCAGCTTCACCGGGACTCACAATGAGCAGTTCTTC. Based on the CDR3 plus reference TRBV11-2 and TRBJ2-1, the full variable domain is EAGVAQSPRYKIIEKRQSVAFWCNPISGHATLYWYQQILGQGPKLLIQFQNNGVVDDSQLPKDRFSAERLKGVDSTLKIQPAKLEDSAVYLCASSFTGTHNEQFFGPGTRLTVL.

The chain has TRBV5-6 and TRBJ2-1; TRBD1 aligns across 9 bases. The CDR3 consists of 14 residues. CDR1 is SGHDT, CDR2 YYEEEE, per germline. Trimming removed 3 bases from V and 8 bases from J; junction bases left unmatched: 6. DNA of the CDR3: TGTGCCAGCAGCTCCCGGGACAGGGTCGATGAGCAGTTCTTC. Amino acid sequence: CASSSRDRVDEQFF. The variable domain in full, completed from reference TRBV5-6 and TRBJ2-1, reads DAGVTQSPTHLIKTRGQQVTLRCSPKSGHDTVSWYQQALGQGPQFIFQYYEEEERQRGNFPDRFSGHQFPNYSSELNVNALLLGDSALYLCASSSRDRVDEQFFGPGTRLTVL.

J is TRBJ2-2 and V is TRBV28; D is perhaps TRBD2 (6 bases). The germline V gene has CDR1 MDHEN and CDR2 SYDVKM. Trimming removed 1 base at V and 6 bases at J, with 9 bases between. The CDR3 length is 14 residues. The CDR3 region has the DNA TGTGCCAGCAGTTTATTACTAGCCGCCGGGGAGCTGTTTTTT. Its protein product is CASSLLLAAGELFF.

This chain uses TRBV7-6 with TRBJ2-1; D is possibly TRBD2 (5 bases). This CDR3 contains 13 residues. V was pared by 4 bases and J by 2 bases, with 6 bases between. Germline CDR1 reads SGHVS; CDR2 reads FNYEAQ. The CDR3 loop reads CASSYGTYNEQFF. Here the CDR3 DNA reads TGTGCCAGCAGCTACGGGACCTACAATGAGCAGTTCTTC.

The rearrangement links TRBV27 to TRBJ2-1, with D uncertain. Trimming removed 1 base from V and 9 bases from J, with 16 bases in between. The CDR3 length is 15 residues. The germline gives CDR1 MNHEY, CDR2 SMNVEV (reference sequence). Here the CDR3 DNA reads TGTGCCAGCAGTTTATTAGGGTTCGTAACGGGTGAGCAGTTCTTC. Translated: CASSLLGFVTGEQFF.

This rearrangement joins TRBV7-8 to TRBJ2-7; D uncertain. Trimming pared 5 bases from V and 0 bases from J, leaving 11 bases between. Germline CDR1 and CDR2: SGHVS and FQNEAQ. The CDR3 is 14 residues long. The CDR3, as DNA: TGTGCCAGCAGCCCCGGTCCTATCTCCTACGAGCAGTACTTC. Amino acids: CASSPGPISYEQYF.

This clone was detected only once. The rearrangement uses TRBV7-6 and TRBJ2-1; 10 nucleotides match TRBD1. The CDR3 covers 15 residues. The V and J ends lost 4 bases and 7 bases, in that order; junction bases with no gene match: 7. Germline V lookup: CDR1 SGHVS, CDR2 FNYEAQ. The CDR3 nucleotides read TGTGCCAGCAGCTCTACCGGGACAGGGGATAATGAGCAGTTCTTC. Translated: CASSSTGTGDNEQFF.

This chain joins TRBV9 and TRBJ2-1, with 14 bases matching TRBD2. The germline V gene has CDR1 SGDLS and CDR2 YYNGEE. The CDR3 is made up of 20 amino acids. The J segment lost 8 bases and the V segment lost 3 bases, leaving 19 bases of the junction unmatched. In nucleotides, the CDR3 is TGTGCCAGCAGCGCCTACATTGCCGGGACTAGCGGGAGTTCCCTCCATGAGCAGTTCTTC. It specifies CASSAYIAGTSGSSLHEQFF.

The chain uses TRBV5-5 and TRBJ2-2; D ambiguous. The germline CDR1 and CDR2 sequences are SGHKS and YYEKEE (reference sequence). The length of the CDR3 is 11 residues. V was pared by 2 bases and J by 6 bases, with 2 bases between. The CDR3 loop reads CASSLAGELFF. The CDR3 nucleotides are TGTGCCAGCAGCTTAGCCGGGGAGCTGTTTTTT.

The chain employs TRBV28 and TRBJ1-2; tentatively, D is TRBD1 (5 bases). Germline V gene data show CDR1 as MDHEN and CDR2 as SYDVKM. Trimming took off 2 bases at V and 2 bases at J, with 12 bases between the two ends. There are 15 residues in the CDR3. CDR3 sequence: CASSLGDRPNYGYTF. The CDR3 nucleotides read TGTGCCAGCAGTTTAGGAGACAGACCAAACTATGGCTACACCTTC.

CDR3 protein: CASPKGSLSGSYGYTF. CDR3 nucleotides: TGTGCCAGTCCCAAAGGCAGCCTTTCGGGGTCCTATGGCTACACCTTC. The rearrangement links TRBV2 to TRBJ1-2, with unresolved D. Germline CDR1 reads SNHLY; CDR2 reads FYNNEI. CDR3 length: 16 amino acids. V gave up 9 bases and J gave up 4 bases, with 24 bases separating them. Using reference TRBV2 and TRBJ1-2 for the parts outside the CDR3, the full variable domain is EPEVTQTPSHQVTQMGQEVILRCVPISNHLYFYWYRQILGQKVEFLVSFYNNEISEKSEIFDDQFSVERPDGSNFTLKIRSTKLEDSAMYFCASPKGSLSGSYGYTFGSGTRLTVV.

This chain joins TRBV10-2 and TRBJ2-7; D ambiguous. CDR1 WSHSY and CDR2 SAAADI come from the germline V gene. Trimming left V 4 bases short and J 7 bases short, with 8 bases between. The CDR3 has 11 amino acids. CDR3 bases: TGCGCCAGCAGTGGCTCATGGGAGCAGTACTTC. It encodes CASSGSWEQYF.

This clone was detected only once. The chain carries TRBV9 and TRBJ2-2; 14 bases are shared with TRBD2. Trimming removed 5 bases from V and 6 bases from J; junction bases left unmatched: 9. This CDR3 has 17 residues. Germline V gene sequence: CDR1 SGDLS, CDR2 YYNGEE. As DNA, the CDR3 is TGTGCCAGCAGAGACCCAGGGACTAGCGGGAGCGCCGGGGAGCTGTTTTTT. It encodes CASRDPGTSGSAGELFF.

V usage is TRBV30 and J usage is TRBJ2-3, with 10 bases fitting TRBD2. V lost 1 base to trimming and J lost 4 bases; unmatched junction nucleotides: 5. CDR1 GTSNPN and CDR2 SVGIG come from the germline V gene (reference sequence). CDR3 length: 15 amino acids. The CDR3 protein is CAWSEGLAAADTQYF. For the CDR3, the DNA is TGTGCCTGGAGTGAAGGACTAGCGGCGGCAGATACGCAGTATTTT.

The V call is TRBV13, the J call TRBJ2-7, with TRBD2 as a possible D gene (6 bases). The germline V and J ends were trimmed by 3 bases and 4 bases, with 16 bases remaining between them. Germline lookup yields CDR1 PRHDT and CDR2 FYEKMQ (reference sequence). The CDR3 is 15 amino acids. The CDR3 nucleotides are TGTGCCAGCAGCTTTGGAGGGAGGAGGGGTTACGAGCAGTACTTC. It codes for CASSFGGRRGYEQYF.

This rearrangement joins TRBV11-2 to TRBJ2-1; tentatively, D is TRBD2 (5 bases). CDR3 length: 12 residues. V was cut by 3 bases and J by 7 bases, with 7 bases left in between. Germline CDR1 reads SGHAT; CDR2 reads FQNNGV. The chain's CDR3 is CASSFTGNEQFF. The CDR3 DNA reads TGTGCCAGCAGCTTCACGGGGAATGAGCAGTTCTTC.

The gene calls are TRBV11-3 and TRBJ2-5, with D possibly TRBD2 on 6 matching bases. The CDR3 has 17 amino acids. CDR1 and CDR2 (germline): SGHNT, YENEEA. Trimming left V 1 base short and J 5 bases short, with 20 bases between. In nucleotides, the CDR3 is TGTGCCAGCAGCTTAGGTATAGAAGCGGGCGAGAGGGAGACCCAGTACTTC. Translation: CASSLGIEAGERETQYF. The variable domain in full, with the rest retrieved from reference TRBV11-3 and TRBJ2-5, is EAGVVQSPRYKIIEKKQPVAFWCNPISGHNTLYWYLQNLGQGPELLIRYENEEAVDDSQLPKDRFSAERLKGVDSTLKIQPAELGDSAVYLCASSLGIEAGERETQYFGPGTRLLVL.

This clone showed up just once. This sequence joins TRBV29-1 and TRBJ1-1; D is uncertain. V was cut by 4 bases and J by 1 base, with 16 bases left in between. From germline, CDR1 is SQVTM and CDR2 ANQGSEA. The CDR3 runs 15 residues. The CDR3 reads CSVGGMGDKNTEAFF. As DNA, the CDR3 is TGCAGCGTTGGAGGGATGGGAGACAAGAACACTGAAGCTTTCTTT.

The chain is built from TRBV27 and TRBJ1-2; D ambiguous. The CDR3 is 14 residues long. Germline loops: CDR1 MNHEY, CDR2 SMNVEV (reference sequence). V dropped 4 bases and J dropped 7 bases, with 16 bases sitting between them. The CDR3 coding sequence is TGTGCCAGCAGTTCCCTCGACGGTCGTCCTGGCTACACCTTC. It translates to CASSSLDGRPGYTF.

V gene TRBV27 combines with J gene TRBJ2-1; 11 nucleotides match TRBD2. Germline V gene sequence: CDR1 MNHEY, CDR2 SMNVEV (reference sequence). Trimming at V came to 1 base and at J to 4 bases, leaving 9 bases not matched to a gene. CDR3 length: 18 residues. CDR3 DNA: TGTGCCAGCAGTTTATTTGTCGCTAGCGGGAGGTATTACAATGAGCAGTTCTTC. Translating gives CASSLFVASGRYYNEQFF.

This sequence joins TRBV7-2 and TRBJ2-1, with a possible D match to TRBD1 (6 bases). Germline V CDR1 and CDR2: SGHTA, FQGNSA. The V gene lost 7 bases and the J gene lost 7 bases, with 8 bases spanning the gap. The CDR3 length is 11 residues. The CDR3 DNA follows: TGTGCCAGCACCCAGGGGAATGAGCAGTTCTTC. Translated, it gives CASTQGNEQFF.

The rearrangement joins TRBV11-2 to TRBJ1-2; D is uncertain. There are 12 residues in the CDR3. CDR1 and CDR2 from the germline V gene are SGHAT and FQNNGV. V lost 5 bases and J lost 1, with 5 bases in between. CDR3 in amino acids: CASSLFNYGYTF. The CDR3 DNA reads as TGTGCCAGCAGCCTTTTTAACTATGGCTACACCTTC.

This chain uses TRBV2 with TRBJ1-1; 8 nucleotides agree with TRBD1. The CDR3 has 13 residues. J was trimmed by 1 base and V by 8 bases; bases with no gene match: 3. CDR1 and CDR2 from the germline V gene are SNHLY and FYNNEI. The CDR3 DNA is TGTGCCAGCCCTCAGGGGGCGAACACTGAAGCTTTCTTT. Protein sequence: CASPQGANTEAFF.

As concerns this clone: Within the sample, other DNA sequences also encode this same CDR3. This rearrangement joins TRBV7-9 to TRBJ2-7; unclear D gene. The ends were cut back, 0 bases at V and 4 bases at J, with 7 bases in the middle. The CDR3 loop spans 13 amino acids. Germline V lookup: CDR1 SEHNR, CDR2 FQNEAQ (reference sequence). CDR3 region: CASSLAGGYEQYF. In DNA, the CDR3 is TGTGCCAGCAGCTTAGCGGGCGGTTACGAGCAGTACTTC.

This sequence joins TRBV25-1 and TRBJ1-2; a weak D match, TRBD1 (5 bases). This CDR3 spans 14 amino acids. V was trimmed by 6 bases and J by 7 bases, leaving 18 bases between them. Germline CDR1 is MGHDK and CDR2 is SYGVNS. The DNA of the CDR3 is TGTGCCAGCAGGATTAGTCCCGGGACGGGTGGCTACACCTTC. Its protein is CASRISPGTGGYTF.